A selection of T cell receptor beta chains follows, all from one sample in a study of T cell responses to AZD1222 COVID-19 vaccine. TCRdb keeps only in-frame clones here, not all; method: immunoSEQ multiplex PCR. The sample has more than 60,000 clones, 83% seen once. This material consisted of peripheral blood, taken 28 days after the second AZD1222 dose. These receptors were taken from an adult who received the AZD1222 COVID-19 vaccine. Each CDR3 is given with its conserved first and last residue. A D gene is named only where the DNA matches it firmly. Some rows have no size entry. The others give once, few or many, or a class for an expanded clone.

j_gene	v_gene	d_gene	abundance	CDR3nt	CDR3aa
TRBJ1-6	TRBV6-5	NA	NA	TGTGCCAGCAGTCGAACAGGATATTCACCCCTCCACTTT	CASSRTGYSPLHF
TRBJ2-3	TRBV6-5	NA	few	TGTGCCAGCAGCCTAACCCAGGGACGCACAGATACGCAGTATTTT	CASSLTQGRTDTQYF
TRBJ2-3	TRBV6-2/TRBV6-3	NA	NA	TGTGCCAGCAGCCTCATAGAGGATACGCAGTATTTT	CASSLIEDTQYF
TRBJ1-1	TRBV6-2/TRBV6-3	TRBD1	NA	TGTGCCAGCAGTTTTACAGGGGGAGACACTGAAGCTTTCTTT	CASSFTGGDTEAFF
TRBJ2-7	TRBV9	NA	NA	TGTGCCAGCAGCGTAGATCAGGGGCCCTACGAGCAGTACTTC	CASSVDQGPYEQYF
TRBJ2-1	TRBV7-3	NA	NA	TGTGCCAGCAGCTCCACCCTCGGACACACAAATGAGCAGTTCTTC	CASSSTLGHTNEQFF
TRBJ2-1	TRBV28	TRBD1	NA	TGTGCCAGCAGTTTATTCCGGACAGGGGGCGGGTATGAGCAGTTCTTC	CASSLFRTGGGYEQFF
TRBJ1-3	TRBV28	NA	NA	TGTGCCAGCAGTTTATTGCGGGCGCCCTCTGGAAACACCATATATTTT	CASSLLRAPSGNTIYF
TRBJ2-2	TRBV7-9	NA	NA	TGTGCCAGCAGCCCCAGGCGGAGGAACACCGGGGAGCTGTTTTTT	CASSPRRRNTGELFF
TRBJ1-2	TRBV27	NA	NA	TGTGCCAGCAGTTTAGGGGGCGCTAGGGGCTACACCTTC	CASSLGGARGYTF
TRBJ1-4	TRBV11-2	NA	NA	TGTGCCAGCAGCCTTGGCACTGTCGAAAAACTGTTTTTT	CASSLGTVEKLFF
TRBJ2-1	TRBV6-2/TRBV6-3	NA	NA	TGTGCCAGCAGTTACGGTTACAATGAGCAGTTCTTC	CASSYGYNEQFF
TRBJ1-2	TRBV28	NA	NA	TGTGCCAGCAGTTCCGAAGTGAACTATGGCTACACCTTC	CASSSEVNYGYTF
TRBJ1-6	TRBV28	NA	NA	TGTGCCAGCAGTAACCGGGACAACCATTCACCCCTCCACTTT	CASSNRDNHSPLHF
TRBJ1-1	TRBV4-2	NA	NA	TGTGCCAGCAGCCCCGGGCAGGGGTTGGACACTGAAGCTTTCTTT	CASSPGQGLDTEAFF
TRBJ1-6	TRBV28	NA	NA	TGTGCCAGCAGTTTTTTTAGGAGGTATAATTCACCCCTCCACTTT	CASSFFRRYNSPLHF
TRBJ2-7	TRBV7-2	NA	NA	TGTGCCAGCAGCCCCTCCATGGGGGTCACAAGTTACGAGCAGTACTTC	CASSPSMGVTSYEQYF
TRBJ1-1	TRBV28	NA	NA	TGTGCCAGCAGTTTGGGCGGTAGGGTTTTGGACACTGAAGCTTTCTTT	CASSLGGRVLDTEAFF
TRBJ1-5	TRBV25-1	NA	NA	TGTGCCACCCAGACAGGCAATCAGCCCCAGCATTTT	CATQTGNQPQHF
TRBJ1-2	TRBV27	NA	NA	TGTGCCAGCAGTTCTCCAGGGTTACTGGGCTATGGCTACACCTTC	CASSSPGLLGYGYTF
TRBJ1-6	TRBV6-5	TRBD1	NA	TGTGCCAGCGGACAGGGAAGGAATTCACCCCTCCACTTT	CASGQGRNSPLHF
TRBJ2-2	TRBV3-1/TRBV3-2	NA	NA	TGTGCCAGCAGCGAAGGGACATACACCGGGGAGCTGTTTTTT	CASSEGTYTGELFF
TRBJ1-2	TRBV25-1	TRBD1	NA	TGTGCCAGCAGTGAGAGGACAGGTCATGGCTACACCTTC	CASSERTGHGYTF
TRBJ2-7	TRBV6-6	TRBD2	NA	TGTGCCAGCAGTTACTCTGGGCGGGAGCACACCTACGAGCAGTACTTC	CASSYSGREHTYEQYF
TRBJ2-7	TRBV19	NA	NA	TGTGCCAGTAGTATAGGGGGACACGGAGCTGGGGAGCAGTACTTC	CASSIGGHGAGEQYF
TRBJ2-4	TRBV14	TRBD2	NA	TGTGCCAGCAGCCCCCCGACCTTGGGGGCGGGAGGCCAAAACATTCAGTACTTC	CASSPPTLGAGGQNIQYF
TRBJ1-1	TRBV28	NA	NA	TGTGCCAGCGCTATGGGGGGGGACATGAACACTGAAGCTTTCTTT	CASAMGGDMNTEAFF
TRBJ1-2	TRBV3-1/TRBV3-2	NA	NA	TGTGCCAGCAGCCAAGATAGGAGGTCTGAAGGCTACACCTTC	CASSQDRRSEGYTF
TRBJ1-4	TRBV7-2	NA	NA	TGTGCCAGCAGCCCCGGTAGATCGAGAACTAATGAAAAACTGTTTTTT	CASSPGRSRTNEKLFF
TRBJ2-1	TRBV7-6	TRBD1	NA	TGTGCCAGCAGCCAAGACAGGGGAACCTACAATGAGCAGTTCTTC	CASSQDRGTYNEQFF
TRBJ2-7	TRBV4-1	NA	NA	TGCGCCAGCAGCCCACCTCCCGGGCGGCAGGGGCCCTACGAGCAGTACTTC	CASSPPPGRQGPYEQYF
TRBJ1-5	TRBV5-1	TRBD1	NA	TGCGCCAGCAGCGTGGACAGGGGGGGCAATCAGCCCCAGCATTTT	CASSVDRGGNQPQHF
TRBJ2-5	TRBV7-8	TRBD1	once	TGTGCCAGCGCCCCGGGAAGGGGGCAAGGGACCCAGTACTTC	CASAPGRGQGTQYF
TRBJ1-1	TRBV30	NA	once	TGTGCCTGGAGTGTGTCGGGCGACACTGAAGCTTTCTTT	CAWSVSGDTEAFF
TRBJ2-1	TRBV27	TRBD1	NA	TGTGCCAGCAGTTCGCCTAGGACAGGGGGGGACAATGAGCAGTTCTTC	CASSSPRTGGDNEQFF
TRBJ2-7	TRBV9	NA	once	TGTGCCAGCAGCGTAGGCGGGGGCACCTACGAGCAGTACTTC	CASSVGGGTYEQYF
TRBJ1-2	TRBV7-2	NA	NA	TGTGCCAGCAGCTTTGGGGGCAGTACCTATGGCTACACCTTC	CASSFGGSTYGYTF
TRBJ1-1	TRBV6-5	TRBD1	NA	TGTGCCAGTAAGAGGGGGCCGAACACTGAAGCTTTCTTT	CASKRGPNTEAFF
TRBJ2-7	TRBV18	TRBD1	NA	TGTGCCAGCTCACCGATGGACAGGGCCCACGAGCAGTACTTC	CASSPMDRAHEQYF
TRBJ2-5	TRBV3-1/TRBV3-2	NA	NA	TGTGCCAGCAGCTTAGGGGAGACCCAGTACTTC	CASSLGETQYF
TRBJ2-7	TRBV28	NA	NA	TGTGCCACCACGAGGGGCGCAGGGAGCTTGCTCGAGCAGTACTTC	CATTRGAGSLLEQYF
TRBJ2-7	TRBV28	TRBD2	NA	TGTGCCAGCAGTTTAGGGGTAGCGGGATCCTACGAGCAGTACTTC	CASSLGVAGSYEQYF
TRBJ2-7	TRBV18	TRBD1	NA	TGTGCCAGCTCGACCCGGGACAGGAGCTCCTACGAGCAGTACTTC	CASSTRDRSSYEQYF
TRBJ1-2	TRBV7-9	NA	NA	TGTGCCAGCAGCTTAGGCCAAGTACTTAACTATGGCTACACCTTC	CASSLGQVLNYGYTF